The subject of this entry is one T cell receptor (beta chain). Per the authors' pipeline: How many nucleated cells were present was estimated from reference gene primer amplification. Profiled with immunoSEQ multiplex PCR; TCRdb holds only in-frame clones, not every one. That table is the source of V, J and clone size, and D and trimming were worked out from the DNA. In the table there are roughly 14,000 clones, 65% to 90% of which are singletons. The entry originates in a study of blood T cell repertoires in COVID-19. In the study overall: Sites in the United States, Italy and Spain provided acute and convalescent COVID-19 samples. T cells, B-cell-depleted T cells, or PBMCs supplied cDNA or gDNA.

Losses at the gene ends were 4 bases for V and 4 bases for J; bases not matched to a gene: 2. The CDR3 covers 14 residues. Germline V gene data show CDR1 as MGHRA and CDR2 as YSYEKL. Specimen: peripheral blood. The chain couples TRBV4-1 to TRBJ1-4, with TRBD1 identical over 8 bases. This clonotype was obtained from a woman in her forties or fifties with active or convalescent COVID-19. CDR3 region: CASSPGQVNEKLFF. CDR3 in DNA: TGCGCCAGCAGCCCGGGACAGGTTAATGAAAAACTGTTTTTT.